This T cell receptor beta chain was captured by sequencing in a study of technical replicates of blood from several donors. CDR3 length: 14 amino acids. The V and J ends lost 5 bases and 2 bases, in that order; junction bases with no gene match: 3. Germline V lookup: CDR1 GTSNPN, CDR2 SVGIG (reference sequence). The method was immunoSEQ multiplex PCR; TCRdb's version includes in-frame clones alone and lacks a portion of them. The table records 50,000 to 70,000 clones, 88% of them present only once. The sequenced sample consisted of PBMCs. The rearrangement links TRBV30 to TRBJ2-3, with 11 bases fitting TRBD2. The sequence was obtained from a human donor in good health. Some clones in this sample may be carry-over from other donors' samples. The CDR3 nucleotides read TGTGCCTGGGCACTAGCGGGAGACACAGATACGCAGTATTTT. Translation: CAWALAGDTDTQYF.